Given below is one TCR beta chain in context. The same CDR3 also results from other DNA sequences found in this sample. This entry comes from a study of OX40 agonist ivuxolimab in advanced cancers. The CDR3 has 14 amino acids. The V and J ends lost 8 bases and 4 bases, in that order; junction bases with no gene match: 7. CDR1 is LNHNV and CDR2 is YYDKDF in the germline V gene (reference sequence). Only in-frame clones appear in the TCRdb table, and some are missing; sequencing was by immunoSEQ multiplex PCR. The table has 90,000 to 100,000 clones, roughly 84% seen once. The chain has TRBV15 and TRBJ2-5, with 10 bases matching TRBD1. This receptor was taken from an adult with an advanced solid tumor such as melanoma, head and neck, liver or kidney cancer. The sample in question was CD4+ or CD8+ T cells sorted from blood, obtained in a trial of the OX40 agonist ivuxolimab. The CDR3 reads CATSRDRGGETQYF. The CDR3 coding sequence is TGTGCCACCTCCCGGGACAGGGGTGGAGAGACCCAGTACTTC.